This entry lists 10 T cell receptor beta chains sequenced from one sample in a study of cytomegalovirus exposure and HLA in healthy donors. Assay used: immunoSEQ multiplex PCR; TCRdb lists only in-frame clones, some missing. The sample has 110,000 or so clones; 80% to 90% are singletons. Source material: PBMCs. Receptors originate from a young man in good health and CMV-seropositive.

This clone has a single count. V is TRBV14 and J is TRBJ1-2; D is perhaps TRBD1 (5 bases). Germline V gene sequence: CDR1 SGHDN, CDR2 FVKESK. The CDR3 loop spans 13 amino acids. The ends were cut back, 1 base at V and 10 bases at J, with 13 bases in the middle. The CDR3 DNA reads as TGTGCCAGCAGCCAAGGGGGCTTGGATGCCTACACCTTC. Amino acids: CASSQGGLDAYTF.

The chain uses TRBV7-9 and TRBJ1-2, with TRBD1 matching over 8 bases. Germline-derived CDR1 and CDR2 are SEHNR and FQNEAQ (reference sequence). The CDR3 length is 15 residues. The V and J ends lost 5 bases and 7 bases, in that order; junction bases with no gene match: 12. The CDR3 DNA follows: TGTGCCAGCAGCCCCCGGGACAGGTTTTTCTCTGGCTACACCTTC. Protein: CASSPRDRFFSGYTF.

As regards this clone: This CDR3 is also generated by other DNA sequences in the sample. The chain joins TRBV6-5 to TRBJ1-1, with D possibly being TRBD1 (5 bases). Trimming took 0 bases from V and 1 from J, leaving 6 bases between them. CDR3 length: 14 amino acids. Looked up from germline, CDR1 is MNHEY and CDR2 is SVGAGI. CDR3 nucleotide sequence: TGTGCCAGCAGTTACTCTAGGGGGAACACTGAAGCTTTCTTT. It codes for CASSYSRGNTEAFF.

The V and J genes are TRBV5-5 and TRBJ2-7; TRBD2 might be the D (6 bases). V was shortened by 4 bases and J by 3 bases, with 8 bases between the two germline ends. The CDR3 consists of 12 residues. The germline gives CDR1 SGHKS, CDR2 YYEKEE (reference sequence). CDR3: CASSPGGYEQYF. The CDR3 region has the DNA TGTGCCAGCAGCCCCGGGGGCTACGAGCAGTACTTC.

The chain has TRBV28 and TRBJ2-7, with 8 bases matching TRBD2. Germline-derived CDR1 and CDR2 are MDHEN and SYDVKM. The CDR3 has 16 residues. With 2 bases clipped from V and 2 bases from J, the junction kept 8 bases outside the gene matches. CDR3 sequence: CASSLPLAGATYEQYF. CDR3 nucleotide sequence: TGTGCCAGCAGTTTACCCCTAGCGGGCGCAACCTACGAGCAGTACTTC. Combining the CDR3 with reference TRBV28 and TRBJ2-7 gives the whole variable domain DVKVTQSSRYLVKRTGEKVFLECVQDMDHENMFWYRQDPGLGLRLIYFSYDVKMKEKGDIPEGYSVSREKKERFSLILESASTNQTSMYLCASSLPLAGATYEQYFGPGTRLTVT.

This chain uses TRBV4-1 with TRBJ2-3; TRBD1 matches 12 bases. Germline V gene data show CDR1 as MGHRA and CDR2 as YSYEKL. The trim removed 1 base at V and 13 bases at J, leaving 9 bases unmatched. The CDR3 consists of 15 residues. The CDR3 DNA reads as TGCGCCAGCAGCCAAGCCCCGGGACAGGGGGCCGAGAAGTATTTT. Translation gives CASSQAPGQGAEKYF.

This chain connects TRBV10-3 to TRBJ2-1, with 7 bases that match TRBD2. The CDR3 extends over 12 amino acids. The trim removed 2 bases at V and 8 bases at J, leaving 0 bases unmatched. Germline lookup yields CDR1 ENHRY and CDR2 SYGVKD. For the CDR3, the DNA is TGTGCCATCAGTGAGGGGGGGGATGAGCAGTTCTTC. This sequence encodes CAISEGGDEQFF.

The chain is built from TRBV19 and TRBJ1-1; the match to TRBD1 covers 9 bases. Per the germline V gene, CDR1 is LNHDA and CDR2 is SQIVND (reference sequence). V lost 7 bases to trimming and J lost 6 bases; unmatched junction nucleotides: 9. This CDR3 has 14 amino acids. The CDR3 sequence is CASTLGQGAAEAFF. The CDR3 DNA follows: TGTGCCAGTACCCTGGGACAGGGTGCCGCTGAAGCTTTCTTT.

The genes are TRBV5-1 and TRBJ2-3; 7 positions agree with TRBD1. The CDR3 loop spans 15 amino acids. Trimming took 0 bases from V and 2 from J; bases not matched to a gene: 3. Germline V gene data show CDR1 as SGHRS and CDR2 as YFSETQ. The CDR3 protein is CASSLGDSFTDTQYF. DNA for the CDR3: TGCGCCAGCAGCTTGGGGGACAGCTTCACAGATACGCAGTATTTT.

The chain employs TRBV10-3 and TRBJ1-6, with 8 positions matching TRBD1. Germline-derived CDR1 and CDR2 are ENHRY and SYGVKD. The CDR3 sequence is 16 residues long. V dropped 2 bases and J dropped 1; count of bases not matched to a gene: 1. The CDR3 nucleotides are TGTGCCATCAGTGAGCAGGGGGCTTCCTATAATTCACCCCTCCACTTT. Protein: CAISEQGASYNSPLHF.